These 9 T cell receptor beta chains share one sample of origin, sequenced in a study of T-cell reconstitution after alpha-beta-depleted transplantation in children. Molecular barcoding with unique molecular identifiers was used for the TCRbeta library. Each CDR3 protein is one row after TCRdb ran MiXCR on the PCR reads. This sample yields more than 200,000 distinct CDR3 sequences, of which about 8.8% are seen a single time; 5% to 6% belongs to the top ten. Sequencing used PBMCs from the stem cell graft donor, obtained from the stem cell graft. These receptors were obtained from a human donor who donated a stem cell graft to a child with SCID.

This clonotype was detected ten times or more. The chain is built from TRBV5-1 and TRBJ2-3; TRBD2 matches at 8 bases. This CDR3 contains 17 residues. Germline values: CDR1 SGHRS, CDR2 YFSETQ. The V segment lost 0 bases and the J segment 6 bases; nucleotides outside the gene matches: 12. The CDR3 DNA follows: TGCGCCAGCAGCTTGGACTTGCGGGGGGCGCCCGGGGATACGCAGTATTTT. The encoded protein is CASSLDLRGAPGDTQYF.

This clonotype was seen ten or more times. The genes are TRBV7-2 and TRBJ2-7; no firm D call. Trimming left V 5 bases short and J 0 bases short, with 5 bases between. CDR1 and CDR2 (germline): SGHTA, FQGNSA. The CDR3 extends over 12 amino acids. The CDR3 DNA is TGTGCCAGCAGCCGGATCTCCTACGAGCAGTACTTC. This encodes CASSRISYEQYF. Full variable domain (rest looked up from reference TRBV7-2 and TRBJ2-7): GAGVSQSPSNKVTEKGKDVELRCDPISGHTALYWYRQSLGQGLEFLIYFQGNSAPDKSGLPSDRFSAERTGGSVSTLTIQRTQQEDSAVYLCASSRISYEQYFGPGTRLTVT.

This clonotype was seen only a few times. The chain uses TRBV4-2 and TRBJ1-1; 7 bases map to TRBD1. Per germline, CDR1 LGHNA and CDR2 YNFKEQ. Trimming cost V 4 bases and J 2 bases; bases outside gene matches: 10. This CDR3 is built from 16 residues. DNA of the CDR3: TGTGCCAGCAGCCGACTTATGACAGGGCCTAACACTGAAGCTTTCTTT. This gives the protein CASSRLMTGPNTEAFF.

This clonotype has a count of ten or more. The chain uses TRBV5-1 and TRBJ1-1, with D unresolved. The CDR3 extends over 14 amino acids. V dropped 1 base and J dropped 2 bases, with 9 bases sitting between them. Per the germline V gene, CDR1 is SGHRS and CDR2 is YFSETQ. CDR3 residues: CASSLQRVNTEAFF. As DNA, the CDR3 is TGCGCCAGCAGCTTGCAACGGGTAAACACTGAAGCTTTCTTT.

This clonotype was observed a handful of times. Possible read error: a much larger clone is one base away. The V call is TRBV27, the J call TRBJ1-2; the match to TRBD1 covers 8 bases. CDR1 and CDR2 (germline): MNHEY, SMNVEV (reference sequence). The CDR3 runs to 16 residues. CDR3 coding DNA: TGTGCCAGCAGTTTATCCCAAGGACAGGGCCGCTATGGCGACACCTTC. Translating gives CASSLSQGQGRYGDTF.

This clonotype was observed many times. The chain is built from TRBV5-1 and TRBJ2-5; either TRBD1 or TRBD2 may fit D (5 bases each). V was cut by 3 bases and J by 1 base, with 10 bases left in between. The CDR3 extends over 14 amino acids. From germline, CDR1 is SGHRS and CDR2 YFSETQ. CDR3 nucleotides: TGCGCCAGCAGCTCTACTGGGACCCAAGAGACCCAGTACTTC. Translation gives CASSSTGTQETQYF.

This clonotype was seen many times. The chain combines TRBV9 with TRBJ1-6; no clear D. CDR3 size: 15 residues. CDR1 is SGDLS, CDR2 YYNGEE, per germline. Trimming took 5 bases from V and 8 from J, leaving 17 bases between them. The CDR3 DNA sequence: TGTGCCAGCAGTCCTCAGGCCAGGAGCCATTCACCCCTCCACTTT. Its translation: CASSPQARSHSPLHF.

The table lists this clonotype with many counts. CDR3: CASSLGAGVSYEQYF. Here the CDR3 DNA reads TGTGCCAGCAGCTTAGGGGCGGGGGTCTCCTACGAGCAGTACTTC. This sequence joins TRBV7-9 and TRBJ2-7; 7 bases agree with TRBD2. The CDR3 contains 15 residues. Germline V CDR1 and CDR2: SEHNR, FQNEAQ (reference sequence). V trimming: 1 base; J trimming: 0 bases; junction bases outside the gene matches: 3.

In its sample, this clonotype was seen many times. This chain joins TRBV5-1 and TRBJ2-3; the D is unclear. The CDR3 sequence is 13 residues long. CDR1 and CDR2 (germline): SGHRS, YFSETQ. V was pared by 4 bases and J by 4 bases, with 10 bases between. As DNA, the CDR3 is TGCGCCAGCAGCGGGGATACTTCAGATACGCAGTATTTT. Translated, it gives CASSGDTSDTQYF.